The 5 T cell receptor beta chains in this list originate from one sample, sequenced in a study of blood T cell repertoires in COVID-19. Measured with immunoSEQ multiplex PCR; TCRdb has only the in-frame clones, and not every one. The table records 150,000 to 200,000 clones, about 83% of them present only once. Material: peripheral blood. Every receptor here comes from a woman aged 80 or over with acute or convalescent COVID-19.

V gene TRBV19 combines with J gene TRBJ1-5; the match to TRBD1 covers 7 bases. Unmatched junction bases numbered 6, after V lost 1 base and J lost 0 bases. The CDR3 is made up of 17 amino acids. Germline-derived CDR1 and CDR2 are LNHDA and SQIVND (reference sequence). CDR3 in amino acids: CASSIGGDSYSNQPQHF. CDR3 coding DNA: TGTGCCAGTAGTATAGGGGGGGACAGCTATAGCAATCAGCCCCAGCATTTT.

The gene calls are TRBV6-6 and TRBJ1-5; TRBD1 matches 8 bases. CDR3 length: 16 residues. Trimming cost V 7 bases and J 1 base; bases outside gene matches: 9. Germline CDR1 MNHNY, CDR2 SVGAGI (reference sequence). The CDR3 loop reads CASTSRRQGSNQPQHF. The CDR3 nucleotides read TGTGCCAGCACCTCTCGAAGACAGGGGAGCAATCAGCCCCAGCATTTT.

This sequence joins TRBV5-1 and TRBJ1-1; D is ambiguous. This CDR3 is 14 amino acids long. The germline gives CDR1 SGHRS, CDR2 YFSETQ. Trimming cost V 4 bases and J 1 base, with 11 bases left between them. CDR3 in amino acids: CASSQLPGNTEAFF. In DNA form, the CDR3 reads TGCGCCAGCAGCCAATTACCGGGGAACACTGAAGCTTTCTTT. Using reference TRBV5-1 and TRBJ1-1 for the parts outside the CDR3, the full variable domain is KAGVTQTPRYLIKTRGQQVTLSCSPISGHRSVSWYQQTPGQGLQFLFEYFSETQRNKGNFPGRFSGRQFSNSRSEMNVSTLELGDSALYLCASSQLPGNTEAFFGQGTRLTVV.

This sequence joins TRBV3-1 (or the pseudogene TRBV3-2) and TRBJ1-1, with D tentatively TRBD1 (5 bases). This CDR3 region has 18 residues. Germline CDR1 and CDR2: LGHDT and YNNKEL (reference sequence). With 0 bases removed from V and 1 base from J, the gap between germline ends came to 18 bases. The CDR3 DNA is TGTGCCAGCAGCCAAGATCACCTGCAGGGTTGGGAGAACACTGAAGCTTTCTTT. Amino acids: CASSQDHLQGWENTEAFF.

The chain has TRBV5-1 and TRBJ1-3; 9 nucleotides line up with TRBD1. The CDR3 covers 18 residues. The junction had 11 bases not matched to a gene; V was cut back by 0 bases and J by 4 bases. Germline V gene lookup returns CDR1 SGHRS and CDR2 YFSETQ. DNA of the CDR3: TGCGCCAGCAGCTTGGGCGGCGGGACGGGACAGGGAGGAAACACCATATATTTT. Translated, it gives CASSLGGGTGQGGNTIYF.